These T cell receptor beta chains were read from a single sample in a study of PD-1 blockade in classical Hodgkin lymphoma. Measured with immunoSEQ multiplex PCR; TCRdb has only the in-frame clones, and not every one. There are approximately 17,000 clones in the sample; approximately 68% occur only once, and 6.5% to 9% lies in the top ten. The sequenced sample was peripheral blood mononuclear cells (PBMCs), obtained before the fourth cycle of nivolumab. The receptors were sampled from a human donor with classical Hodgkin lymphoma. Each CDR3 is given with its conserved first and last residue. Each record gives: CDR3 length, V gene, J gene, CDR3 protein.

length: 15
V: TRBV10-3
J: .
CDR3: CAISGGQRGPYEQYF

length: 15
V: TRBV6-5
J: TRBJ2-1
CDR3: CASTLGTGGLDEQFF

length: 15
V: TRBV5-6
J: TRBJ2-7
CDR3: CASSLWFQDAYEQYF

length: 13
V: TRBV7-2
J: TRBJ1-4
CDR3: CASSKQGNEKLFF

length: 20
V: TRBV2
J: TRBJ1-3
CDR3: CASSDPYSRRTESSGNTIYF

length: 15
V: TRBV6-1
J: TRBJ2-3
CDR3: CASSELADSTDTQYF

length: 14
V: TRBV4-1
J: TRBJ1-5
CDR3: CASSQQGGNQPQHF

length: 11
V: TRBV27
J: TRBJ2-7
CDR3: CASKASYEQYF

length: 16
V: TRBV29-1
J: TRBJ2-6
CDR3: CSVLGTGGAGANVLTF

length: 12
V: TRBV28
J: TRBJ1-2
CDR3: CASSLQVSGYTF

length: 15
V: TRBV15
J: TRBJ2-7
CDR3: CATSGGVQQGHEQYF

length: 15
V: TRBV5-1
J: TRBJ2-7
CDR3: CASSLGTGDTYEQYF

length: 14
V: TRBV19
J: TRBJ2-4
CDR3: CASSHTPPSDIQYF

length: 16
V: TRBV28
J: TRBJ2-5
CDR3: CASSLSGTGNWETQYF

length: 14
V: TRBV1
J: TRBJ2-7
CDR3: CTSRRRALRYEQYF

length: 14
V: TRBV6-5
J: TRBJ2-2
CDR3: CASTPLAGGGELFF

length: 16
V: TRBV11-3
J: TRBJ2-1
CDR3: CASSLGGTSGRYEQFF

length: 16
V: TRBV9
J: TRBJ2-1
CDR3: CASSVGLSNTYNEQFF

length: 16
V: TRBV11-3
J: TRBJ2-1
CDR3: CASSLEGSGIYNEQFF

length: 16
V: TRBV5-1
J: TRBJ2-1
CDR3: CASSSGNSGIAHGKFF

length: 15
V: TRBV27
J: TRBJ1-1
CDR3: CASSTRDPAPTEAFF

length: 13
V: TRBV11-3
J: TRBJ2-2
CDR3: CASSWVPTGELFF

length: 16
V: TRBV28
J: TRBJ2-3
CDR3: CASSFLEGPSTDTQYF

length: 16
V: TRBV29-1
J: TRBJ2-6
CDR3: CSVGDRGRSGANVLTF

length: 14
V: TRBV19
J: TRBJ2-2
CDR3: CASREIYRPGELFF

length: 17
V: TRBV28
J: TRBJ1-4
CDR3: CASAELGGASLNEKLFF

length: 16
V: TRBV7-9
J: .
CDR3: CASSLAGTGGGYEQYF

length: 13
V: TRBV27
J: TRBJ2-1
CDR3: CASSWTRGNEQFF

length: 15
V: TRBV5-1
J: TRBJ1-1
CDR3: CASSPDGQPNTEAFF

length: 18
V: TRBV28
J: TRBJ1-1
CDR3: CASSPTQGVFLMNTEAFF

length: 14
V: TRBV6-6
J: TRBJ2-1
CDR3: CASSGMGRYNEQFF

length: 13
V: TRBV7-6
J: TRBJ1-1
CDR3: CASSLSENTEAFF

length: 15
V: TRBV7-9
J: TRBJ1-5
CDR3: CASSLGGRRNQPQHF

length: 13
V: TRBV9
J: TRBJ1-4
CDR3: CASSRGTEEKLFF

length: 15
V: TRBV6-5
J: TRBJ1-4
CDR3: CASRYRRGRGEKLFF

length: 16
V: TRBV5-8
J: TRBJ1-4
CDR3: CASSWGTGGINEKLFF

length: 14
V: TRBV5-1
J: TRBJ1-1
CDR3: CASSLDGLNTEAFF

length: 15
V: TRBV6-5
J: TRBJ2-3
CDR3: CASRYRAGGTDTQYF

length: 15
V: TRBV7-2
J: TRBJ2-2
CDR3: CASSSTGRNTGELFF

length: 12
V: TRBV15
J: TRBJ1-4
CDR3: CATSRADEKLFF

length: 17
V: TRBV9
J: TRBJ2-2
CDR3: CASSVNLAGDFTGELFF

length: 15
V: TRBV2
J: TRBJ2-7
CDR3: CASSATSGRAYEQYF

length: 16
V: TRBV7-9
J: TRBJ2-7
CDR3: CASSQAGQGARYEQYF

length: 15
V: TRBV7-9
J: TRBJ1-2
CDR3: CASSLAQENLGGYTF

length: 13
V: TRBV7-9
J: TRBJ1-2
CDR3: CASTGSPNYGYTF

length: 15
V: TRBV5-6
J: TRBJ2-2
CDR3: CASSLGGTNTGELFF

length: 14
V: TRBV28
J: TRBJ1-2
CDR3: CASSLWTGKLGYTF

length: 14
V: TRBV9
J: TRBJ2-1
CDR3: CASSARLGRDEQFF

length: 13
V: TRBV4-2
J: TRBJ2-7
CDR3: CASSQLGHYEQYF

length: 12
V: TRBV29-1
J: TRBJ1-1
CDR3: CSVVAWDREAFF

length: 15
V: TRBV4-3
J: TRBJ1-1
CDR3: CASSQRGYMNTEAFF

length: 13
V: TRBV6-4
J: TRBJ1-1
CDR3: CASRWGENTEAFF

length: 19
V: TRBV19
J: TRBJ1-5
CDR3: CASTLAAMGGSGRNQPQHF

length: 13
V: TRBV7-9
J: TRBJ1-5
CDR3: CASSRDGDQPQHF

length: 17
V: TRBV7-9
J: TRBJ2-2
CDR3: CASSSGAGTANTGELFF